These T cell receptor beta chains were read from a single sample in a study of a mutant IDH1 vaccine in newly diagnosed glioma. Some clones are missing from TCRdb's copy, which holds only in-frame ones; the method was immunoSEQ multiplex PCR. This sample has fewer than 70,000 clones, with over 75% found just once. The antigens these receptors bind are not known. This sample comprised PBMCs, obtained from a glioma patient whose treatment included an IDH1 peptide vaccine. These receptors were taken from a man aged 40-55 years with glioma. Each CDR3 is given with its conserved first and last residue. A D gene is named only where the DNA matches it firmly. Size is stated for part of the rows, as once, few or many counts, or as a class when the clone is expanded.

CDR3aa	d_gene	v_gene	j_gene	abundance
CASSISLARAGEQFF	TRBD2	TRBV19	TRBJ2-1	few
CASSRFIGNTIYF	.	TRBV19	TRBJ1-3	.
CASSISAGGLPEAFF	TRBD1	TRBV19	TRBJ1-1	.
CSVEKVNSGNTIYF	.	TRBV29-1	TRBJ1-3	.
CASSMGQARYGYTF	TRBD1	TRBV28	TRBJ1-2	.
CASSPRSGSNQPQHF	.	TRBV28	TRBJ1-5	.
CASSYAMRGDTGELFF	TRBD2	TRBV5-1	TRBJ2-2	.
CASSYSAGLVFDEQFF	TRBD2	TRBV6-5	TRBJ2-1	.
CASSSLAGTGPYEQYF	TRBD1	TRBV5-5	TRBJ2-7	.
CASSLVAGSNQPQHF	.	TRBV7-9	TRBJ1-5	.
CASGLVAPVTGELFF	.	TRBV28	TRBJ2-2	.
CASSRGVHPDTQYF	.	TRBV6-5	TRBJ2-3	.
CASRANRDGYTF	.	TRBV7-9	TRBJ1-2	.
CASRLSPYNEQFF	.	TRBV6-6	TRBJ2-1	.
CASSYSTEAFF	.	TRBV6-6	TRBJ1-1	.
CASSLGLAGVRGTDTQYF	TRBD2	TRBV13	TRBJ2-3	.
CASSIGGGLTDTQYF	.	TRBV19	TRBJ2-3	few
CSVAGYSNQPQHF	.	TRBV29-1	TRBJ1-5	.
CASSGQGVTNEKLFF	TRBD1	TRBV19	TRBJ1-4	.
CASSFPLAGGPYEQYF	TRBD2	TRBV28	TRBJ2-7	.
CASSASDTFAHTQYF	.	TRBV9	TRBJ2-3	.
CATSARTSGLPDTQYF	TRBD2	TRBV15	TRBJ2-3	.